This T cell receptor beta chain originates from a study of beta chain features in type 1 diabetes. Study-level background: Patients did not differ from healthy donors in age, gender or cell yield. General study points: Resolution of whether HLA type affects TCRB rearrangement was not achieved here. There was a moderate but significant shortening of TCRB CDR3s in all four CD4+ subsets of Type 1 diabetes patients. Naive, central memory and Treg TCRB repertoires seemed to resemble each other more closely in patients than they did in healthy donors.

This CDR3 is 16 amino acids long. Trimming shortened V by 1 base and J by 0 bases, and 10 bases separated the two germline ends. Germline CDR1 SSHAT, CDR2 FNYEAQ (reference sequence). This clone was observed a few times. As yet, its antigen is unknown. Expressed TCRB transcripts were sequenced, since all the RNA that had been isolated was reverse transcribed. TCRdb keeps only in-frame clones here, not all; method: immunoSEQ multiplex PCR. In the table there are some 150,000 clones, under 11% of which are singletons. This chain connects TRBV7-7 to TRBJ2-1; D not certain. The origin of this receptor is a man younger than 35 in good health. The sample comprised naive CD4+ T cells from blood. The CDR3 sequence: CASSLGVRSSYNEQFF. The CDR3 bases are TGTGCCAGCAGCTTAGGGGTGAGGAGCTCCTACAATGAGCAGTTCTTC.